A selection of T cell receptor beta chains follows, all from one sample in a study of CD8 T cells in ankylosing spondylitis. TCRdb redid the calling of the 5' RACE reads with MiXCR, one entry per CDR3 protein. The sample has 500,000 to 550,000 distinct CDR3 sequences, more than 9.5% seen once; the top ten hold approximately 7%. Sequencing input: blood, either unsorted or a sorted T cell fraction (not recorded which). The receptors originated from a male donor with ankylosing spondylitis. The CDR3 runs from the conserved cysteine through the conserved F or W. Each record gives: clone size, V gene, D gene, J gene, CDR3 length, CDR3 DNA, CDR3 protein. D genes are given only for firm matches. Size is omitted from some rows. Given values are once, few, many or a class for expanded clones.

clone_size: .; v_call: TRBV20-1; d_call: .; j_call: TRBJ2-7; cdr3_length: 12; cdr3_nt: TGCAGTGCCGGAAGGGGAACGGACGAGCAGTACTTC; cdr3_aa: CSAGRGTDEQYF
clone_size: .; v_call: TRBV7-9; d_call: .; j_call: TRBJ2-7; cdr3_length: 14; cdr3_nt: TGTGCCAGCAGCTTGGGGCCCCCTCCCAACGAGCAGTACTTC; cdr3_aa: CASSLGPPPNEQYF
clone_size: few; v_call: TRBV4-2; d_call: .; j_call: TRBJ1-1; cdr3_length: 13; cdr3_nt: TGTGCCAGCACCGCGTACCACCGGGATGAAGCTTTCTTT; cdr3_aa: CASTAYHRDEAFF
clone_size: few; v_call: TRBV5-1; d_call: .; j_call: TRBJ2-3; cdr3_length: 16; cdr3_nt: TGCGCCAGCAGCAAGACAGGACCCCCGGAGACAGATACGCAGTATTTT; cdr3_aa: CASSKTGPPETDTQYF
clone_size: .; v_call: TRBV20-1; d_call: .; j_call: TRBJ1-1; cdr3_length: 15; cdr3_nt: TGCAGTGCTAGAGATCAACCCGGGGGGGCGTTTGAAGCTTTCTTT; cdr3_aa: CSARDQPGGAFEAFF
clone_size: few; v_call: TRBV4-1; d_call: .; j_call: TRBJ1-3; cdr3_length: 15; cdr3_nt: TGCGCCAGCAGCCAAGACACGACGACTGGAAACACCATATATTTT; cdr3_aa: CASSQDTTTGNTIYF
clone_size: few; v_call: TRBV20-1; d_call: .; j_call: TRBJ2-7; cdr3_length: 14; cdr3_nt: TGCAGTGCTAGAGATCTAGGCAGGGCTCACGAGCAGTACTTC; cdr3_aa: CSARDLGRAHEQYF
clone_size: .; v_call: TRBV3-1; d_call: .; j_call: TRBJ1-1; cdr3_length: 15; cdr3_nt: TGTGCCAGCAGCCAAAACTGGGGAAAGAACACTGAAGCTTTCTTT; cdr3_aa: CASSQNWGKNTEAFF
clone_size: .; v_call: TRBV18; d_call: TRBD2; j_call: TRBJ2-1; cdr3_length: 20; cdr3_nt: TGTGCCAGCTCACCAATTAGTCTAGCGGGAACCCCGAGCTCCTACAATGAGCAGTTCTTC; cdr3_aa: CASSPISLAGTPSSYNEQFF
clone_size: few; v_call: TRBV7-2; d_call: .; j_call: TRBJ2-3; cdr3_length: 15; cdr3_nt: TGTGCCAGCAGCTTAGCGCTTATGGGGGGAGATACGCAGTATTTT; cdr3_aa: CASSLALMGGDTQYF
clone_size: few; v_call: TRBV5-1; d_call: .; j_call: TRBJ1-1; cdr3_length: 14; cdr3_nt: TGCGCCAGCAGCTCAGTCGACCTAGGGACTGAAGCTTTCTTT; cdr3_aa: CASSSVDLGTEAFF
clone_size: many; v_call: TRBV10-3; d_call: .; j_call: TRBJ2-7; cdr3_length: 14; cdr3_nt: TGTGCCATCAGTGGGACACGGGTTCAAGGCGAGCAGTACTTC; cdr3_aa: CAISGTRVQGEQYF
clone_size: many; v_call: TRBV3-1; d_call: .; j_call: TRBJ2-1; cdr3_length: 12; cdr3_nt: TGTGCCAGCAGCCAGACCCCTAATGAGCAGTTCTTC; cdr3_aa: CASSQTPNEQFF
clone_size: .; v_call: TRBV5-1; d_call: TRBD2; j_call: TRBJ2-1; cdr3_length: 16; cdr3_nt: TGCGCCAGCAGCTTGCTAGCGGCTCTCTCCTACAATGAGCAGTTCTTC; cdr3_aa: CASSLLAALSYNEQFF
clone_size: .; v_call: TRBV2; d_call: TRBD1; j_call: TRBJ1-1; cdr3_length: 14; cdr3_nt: TGTGCCAGCAGGGGACAGGGGGAGGACACTGAAGCTTTCTTT; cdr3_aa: CASRGQGEDTEAFF
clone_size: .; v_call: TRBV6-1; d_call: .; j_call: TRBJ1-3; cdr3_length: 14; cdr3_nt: TGTGCCAGCATAGCAGGGGTCGGTGGAAACACCATATATTTT; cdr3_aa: CASIAGVGGNTIYF
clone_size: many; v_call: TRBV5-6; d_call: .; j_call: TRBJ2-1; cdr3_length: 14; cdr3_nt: TGTGCCAGCAGCCAATCAGGATGGGACAATGAGCAGTTCTTC; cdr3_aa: CASSQSGWDNEQFF
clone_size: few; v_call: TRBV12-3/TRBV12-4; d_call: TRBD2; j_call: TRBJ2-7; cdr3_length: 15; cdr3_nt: TGTGCCAGCAGTTCACTCTTGGTAGCGGGTCTCGAGCAGTACTTC; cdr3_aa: CASSSLLVAGLEQYF
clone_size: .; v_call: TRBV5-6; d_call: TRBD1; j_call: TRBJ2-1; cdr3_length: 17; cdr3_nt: TGTGCCAGCAGCTTGATTGGGACCTCGACAGGGAACAATGAGCAGTTCTTC; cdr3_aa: CASSLIGTSTGNNEQFF
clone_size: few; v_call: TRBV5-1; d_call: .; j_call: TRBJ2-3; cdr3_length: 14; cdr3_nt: TGCGCCAGCAGCTTGACATTGAATACAGATACGCAGTATTTT; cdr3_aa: CASSLTLNTDTQYF
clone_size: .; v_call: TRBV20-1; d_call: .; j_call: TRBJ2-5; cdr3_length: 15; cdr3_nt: TGCAGTGCTAGAGAAAAGCGGAGATCTCAAGAGACCCAGTACTTC; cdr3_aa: CSAREKRRSQETQYF
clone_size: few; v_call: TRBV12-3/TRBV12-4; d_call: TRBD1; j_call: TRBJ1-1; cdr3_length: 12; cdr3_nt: TGTGCCAGCAGGCGCTTACAGGGGCGGGCTTTCTTT; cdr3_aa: CASRRLQGRAFF
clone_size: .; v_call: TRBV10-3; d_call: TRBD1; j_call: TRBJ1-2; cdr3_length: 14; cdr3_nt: TGTGCCATCAGTGTAGACAGGGCGCGATATGGCTACACCTTC; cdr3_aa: CAISVDRARYGYTF
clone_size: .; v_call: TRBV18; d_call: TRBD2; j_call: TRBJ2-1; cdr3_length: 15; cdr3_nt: TGTGCCAGCTCACCAAATAGCGGGAGAGGAAATGAGCAGTTCTTC; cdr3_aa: CASSPNSGRGNEQFF
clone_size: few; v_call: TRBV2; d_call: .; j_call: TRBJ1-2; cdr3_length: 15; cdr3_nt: TGTGCCAGCAGTGACGGAGGGGCGCCAAGCTATGGCTACACCTTC; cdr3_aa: CASSDGGAPSYGYTF
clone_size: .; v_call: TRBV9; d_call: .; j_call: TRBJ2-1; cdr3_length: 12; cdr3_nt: TGTGCCAGTTCGAAACAGACCAATGAGCAGTTCTTC; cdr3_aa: CASSKQTNEQFF
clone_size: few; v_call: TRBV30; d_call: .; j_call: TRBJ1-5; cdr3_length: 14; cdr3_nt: TGTGCCTGGAGTGTAAGGGGGAGAGGTCAGCCCCAGCATTTT; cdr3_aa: CAWSVRGRGQPQHF
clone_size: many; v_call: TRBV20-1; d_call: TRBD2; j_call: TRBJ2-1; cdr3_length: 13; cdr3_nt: TGCAGTGCTGTCCTAGCGGAGAACAATGAGCAGTTCTTC; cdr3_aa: CSAVLAENNEQFF
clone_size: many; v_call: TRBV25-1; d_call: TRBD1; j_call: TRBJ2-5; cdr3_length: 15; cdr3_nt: TGTGCCAGCAGTGAATATCGAGGGGGCAGGGAGACCCAGTACTTC; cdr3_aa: CASSEYRGGRETQYF
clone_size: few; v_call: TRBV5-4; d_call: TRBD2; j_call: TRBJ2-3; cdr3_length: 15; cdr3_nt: TGTGCCAGCACCCCCCGGGGGGAGCGGGCAGATACGCAGTATTTT; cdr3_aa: CASTPRGERADTQYF
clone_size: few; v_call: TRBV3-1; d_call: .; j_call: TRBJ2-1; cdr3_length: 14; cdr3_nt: TGTGCCAGCAGCCTTCAAGGGCCCCACAATGAGCAGTTCTTC; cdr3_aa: CASSLQGPHNEQFF